One T cell receptor beta chain is described in this entry. Its antigen is as yet unknown. Both 60 Vbeta primers and 13 Jbeta primers went into the PCR. Sequencing used immunoSEQ multiplex PCR; TCRdb keeps in-frame clones, though not all of them. The data hold about 120,000 clones, with 80% observed a single time. Germline values: CDR1 SNHLY, CDR2 FYNNEI. The junction had 16 bases not matched to a gene; V was cut back by 5 bases and J by 0 bases. This CDR3 comprises 21 residues. The data belong to a study of cytomegalovirus exposure and HLA in healthy donors. Study-wide findings and caveats: A missense variant in DCLRE1C was later tied to TCR beta V- and J-gene trimming.

What was sequenced was PBMCs. The origin of this receptor is a female donor in good health and CMV-seropositive. The gene calls are TRBV2 and TRBJ2-6; 10 nucleotides align to TRBD1. The CDR3 bases are TGTGCCAGCAGTCCCGGGACAGGGGTCAAAGTTTCTATCTCTGGGGCCAACGTCCTGACTTTC. Translating it yields CASSPGTGVKVSISGANVLTF. Looking up the rest from reference TRBV2 and TRBJ2-6 gives the full variable domain: EPEVTQTPSHQVTQMGQEVILRCVPISNHLYFYWYRQILGQKVEFLVSFYNNEISEKSEIFDDQFSVERPDGSNFTLKIRSTKLEDSAMYFCASSPGTGVKVSISGANVLTFGAGSRLTVL.